These 29 T cell receptor beta chains were all obtained from the same sample, sequenced in a study of neoadjuvant anti-PD-1 for oral cavity cancer. Time point: after neoadjuvant nivolumab, at surgical resection. Sequencing was performed with immunoSEQ multiplex PCR; in TCRdb, only in-frame clones are kept and a portion is missing. The sample has roughly 23,000 clones, 35% to 55% seen once. This sample comprised tumor tissue, obtained after nivolumab (anti-PD-1) treatment. The receptors shown here come from a person aged 35-79 years with oral cavity squamous cell carcinoma.

This sequence joins TRBV4-3 and TRBJ2-1, with 14 positions matching TRBD2. This CDR3 spans 18 amino acids. V lost 3 bases to trimming and J lost 8 bases; unmatched junction nucleotides: 12. The germline gives CDR1 LGHNA, CDR2 YSLEER. The CDR3 spells CASSQTRWTSGGRDEQFF. The CDR3 DNA sequence: TGCGCCAGCAGCCAGACCCGTTGGACTAGCGGGGGGAGGGATGAGCAGTTCTTC.

The chain combines TRBV9 with TRBJ2-1; maybe TRBD2 (6 bases). Trimming stripped 4 bases from V and 3 bases from J, with 20 bases between. CDR1 and CDR2 from the germline V gene are SGDLS and YYNGEE. The CDR3 covers 17 residues. This CDR3 reads CASSPASTGDGYNEQFF. The DNA for the CDR3 is TGTGCCAGCAGCCCCGCGTCGACGGGGGATGGCTACAATGAGCAGTTCTTC.

This clone was seen more than once but under ten times. This chain links TRBV6-1 with TRBJ1-6; perhaps TRBD1 as D (5 bases). CDR1 and CDR2 from the germline V gene are MNHNS and SASEGT. The length of the CDR3 is 16 residues. V lost 2 bases and J 1 base, leaving 9 bases between the germline ends. CDR3: CASSEWGSSYNSPLHF. CDR3 in DNA: TGTGCCAGCAGTGAATGGGGCAGTTCCTATAATTCACCCCTCCACTTT.

This clone has more than one count but fewer than ten. The chain is built from TRBV11-1 and TRBJ2-2; weak D call: TRBD1 (6 bases). CDR1 is SGHAT and CDR2 is FQDESV in the germline V gene (reference sequence). V was pared by 9 bases and J by 1 base, with 21 bases between. The CDR3 has 17 residues. The CDR3 spells CARRTVTKEVNTGELFF. The CDR3 bases are TGTGCCAGAAGGACAGTTACTAAAGAGGTGAACACCGGGGAGCTGTTTTTT.

At least ten counts were recorded for this clone. V is TRBV25-1 and J is TRBJ2-7, with TRBD2 as a possible D gene (6 bases). Germline V CDR1 and CDR2: MGHDK, SYGVNS. This CDR3 spans 14 amino acids. V was pared by 4 bases and J by 1 base, with 11 bases between. In DNA form, the CDR3 reads TGTGCCAGCAGTGGGTTGGCGGGGTCCTACGAGCAGTACTTC. It translates to CASSGLAGSYEQYF.

This chain connects TRBV19 to TRBJ1-1, with TRBD1 matching over 8 bases. Germline values: CDR1 LNHDA, CDR2 SQIVND (reference sequence). J lost 3 bases, V lost 2 bases, and 5 bases had no gene match. The CDR3 runs 15 residues. CDR3 amino acids: CASSISRQGYTEAFF. In DNA, the CDR3 is TGTGCCAGTAGTATATCGAGACAGGGGTACACTGAAGCTTTCTTT.

This clone was seen more than once but under ten times. The rearrangement uses TRBV6-6 and TRBJ2-7; 8 nucleotides match TRBD1. The germline gives CDR1 MNHNY, CDR2 SVGAGI (reference sequence). Trimming cost V 8 bases and J 6 bases; bases outside gene matches: 9. The CDR3 extends over 13 amino acids. The CDR3 loop reads CASSPDRATEQYF. The CDR3 DNA is TGTGCCAGCTCCCCGGACAGGGCAACCGAGCAGTACTTC.

The V call is TRBV7-2, the J call TRBJ2-5; tentatively, D is TRBD1 or TRBD2 (6 bases each). The V gene lost 1 base and the J gene lost 4 bases, with 10 bases spanning the gap. The V gene's germline CDR1 is SGHTA and CDR2 FQGNSA. The CDR3 has 14 amino acids. For the CDR3, the DNA is TGTGCCAGCAGCTTAGTGGGGGGCGGAGAGACCCAGTACTTC. Encoded protein: CASSLVGGGETQYF.

This clone has only one observation. The chain links TRBV4-3 to TRBJ2-7, with 12 bases identical to TRBD1. Germline CDR1 LGHNA, CDR2 YSLEER. Germline trimming cut 0 bases from V and 9 bases from J; bases unmatched to any gene: 9. The CDR3 runs to 16 residues. CDR3 protein: CASSQDWDRGLGGQYF. As DNA, the CDR3 is TGCGCCAGCAGCCAAGATTGGGACAGGGGGCTCGGCGGGCAGTACTTC.

The chain couples TRBV4-3 to TRBJ1-3; D possibly corresponds to TRBD1 (5 bases). From germline, CDR1 is LGHNA and CDR2 YSLEER. This CDR3 has 16 amino acids. The V gene lost 0 bases and the J gene lost 1 base, with 10 bases spanning the gap. The CDR3 bases are TGCGCCAGCAGCCAAGATCGGGGGGGTTCTGGAAACACCATATATTTT. Encoded protein: CASSQDRGGSGNTIYF.

The CDR3 DNA sequence: TGTGCCAGCAGCGTCGAGGACAGGAGTTTCTACGAGCAGTACTTC. It translates to CASSVEDRSFYEQYF. The gene calls are TRBV9 and TRBJ2-7; 7 positions match TRBD1. From germline, CDR1 is SGDLS and CDR2 YYNGEE. The trim removed 2 bases at V and 3 bases at J, leaving 8 bases unmatched. This CDR3 contains 15 residues. The whole variable domain, remainder taken from reference TRBV9 and TRBJ2-7, is DSGVTQTPKHLITATGQRVTLRCSPRSGDLSVYWYQQSLDQGLQFLIQYYNGEERAKGNILERFSAQQFPDLHSELNLSSLELGDSALYFCASSVEDRSFYEQYFGPGTRLTVT.

The V call is TRBV19, the J call TRBJ2-5; 10 nucleotides line up with TRBD1. V dropped 10 bases and J dropped 7; count of bases not matched to a gene: 9. Germline assignment: CDR1 LNHDA and CDR2 SQIVND (reference sequence). This CDR3 region has 13 residues. The chain's CDR3 is CATRDRGLVTQYF. The CDR3 DNA reads as TGTGCCACCCGGGACAGGGGTTTAGTGACCCAGTACTTC.

The J gene is TRBJ1-1, the V gene TRBV19; no clear D. CDR1 is LNHDA, CDR2 SQIVND, per germline (reference sequence). V was shortened by 9 bases and J by 0 bases, with 14 bases between the two germline ends. This CDR3 comprises 14 residues. CDR3 loop: CASRRDGVNTEAFF. CDR3 coding DNA: TGTGCCAGCAGGAGGGATGGGGTGAACACTGAAGCTTTCTTT.

This chain joins TRBV5-5 and TRBJ1-6; perhaps TRBD1 as D (5 bases). The germline CDR1 and CDR2 sequences are SGHKS and YYEKEE (reference sequence). This CDR3 is 15 amino acids long. Deletions cut 6 bases from V and 3 bases from J, with 13 bases between. As DNA, the CDR3 is TGTGCCAGCACCACCTGGGGGGACTATAATTCACCCCTCCACTTT. This gives the protein CASTTWGDYNSPLHF.

This clone showed up just a few times. The V and J genes are TRBV11-2 and TRBJ2-1; D is ambiguous. The length of the CDR3 is 13 residues. Trimming removed 5 bases from V and 6 bases from J, with 11 bases in between. Germline assignment: CDR1 SGHAT and CDR2 FQNNGV. The CDR3 DNA follows: TGTGCCAGCAGCCCGTCTTTCTTCAATGAGCAGTTCTTC. It translates to CASSPSFFNEQFF.

This clone was recorded only once. J is TRBJ2-5 and V is TRBV15, with 7 bases identical to TRBD2. Per the germline V gene, CDR1 is LNHNV and CDR2 is YYDKDF (reference sequence). J gave up 0 bases and V 2 bases, and 9 bases lay outside the gene matches. The CDR3 length is 17 residues. In DNA form, the CDR3 reads TGTGCCACCAGCAGATTCACTAGCGCGAACTACCAAGAGACCCAGTACTTC. Translating it yields CATSRFTSANYQETQYF.

A few counts support this clone. The rearrangement links TRBV7-9 to TRBJ1-5; no reliable D call. CDR1 is SEHNR and CDR2 is FQNEAQ in the germline V gene (reference sequence). The CDR3 contains 14 residues. V was pared by 5 bases and J by 0 bases, with 8 bases between. The CDR3 DNA reads as TGTGCCAGCAGCCAGGCAAATAGCAATCAGCCCCAGCATTTT. This gives the protein CASSQANSNQPQHF.

In its sample, this clone was seen once. The V and J genes are TRBV28 and TRBJ1-1, with D possibly matching TRBD1 (6 bases). The CDR3 covers 15 residues. Germline V gene sequence: CDR1 MDHEN, CDR2 SYDVKM. Trimming removed 5 bases at V and 2 bases at J, with 15 bases between. The CDR3 DNA sequence: TGTGCCAGCAGTCTGACAGGCGGTGAAAACACTGAAGCTTTCTTT. Residues: CASSLTGGENTEAFF.

This chain uses TRBV2 with TRBJ2-7, with 8 bases lining up with TRBD1. V lost 1 base, J lost 6 bases, and 2 bases stayed unmatched. The germline V gene has CDR1 SNHLY and CDR2 FYNNEI. This CDR3 region has 13 residues. CDR3 residues: CASSEGQGSEQYF. The CDR3 DNA follows: TGTGCCAGCAGTGAAGGACAGGGGAGCGAGCAGTACTTC.

The rearrangement uses TRBV7-9 and TRBJ2-5, with a possible D match to TRBD2 (5 bases). This CDR3 has 13 residues. Trimming shortened V by 8 bases and J by 4 bases, and 14 bases separated the two germline ends. The germline V gene encodes CDR1 SEHNR and CDR2 FQNEAQ (reference sequence). The CDR3 bases are TGTGCCAGCCTCCTGGGGAGCGGAGAGACCCAGTACTTC. Translation gives CASLLGSGETQYF.

This clone was seen only a few times. The chain combines TRBV21-1 with TRBJ1-4; TRBD1 was called by the table and not checked on the DNA. TRBV21-1 is recorded as a pseudogene. There are 15 residues in the CDR3. The CDR3 DNA reads as TGTGCCAGCAGCAATCAGAGGCAGGGGTATGAAAAACTGTTTTTT. Amino acids: CASSNQRQGYEKLFF.

The genes are TRBV15 and TRBJ1-3; tentatively, D is TRBD1 (5 bases). The CDR3 contains 15 residues. The V end was cut by 3 bases, the J end by 1 base, with 10 bases between. The germline V gene encodes CDR1 LNHNV and CDR2 YYDKDF (reference sequence). CDR3 protein: CATSSHRGSGNTIYF. CDR3 nucleotide sequence: TGTGCCACCAGCAGCCATAGGGGATCTGGAAACACCATATATTTT.

The rearrangement links TRBV2 to TRBJ1-3, with 8 bases matching TRBD1. The CDR3 is made up of 14 amino acids. V gave up 6 bases and J gave up 1 base; unmatched junction bases: 2. Germline CDR1 reads SNHLY; CDR2 reads FYNNEI. The CDR3 DNA is TGTGCCAGCAGGACAGGGGAGTCTGGAAACACCATATATTTT. It codes for CASRTGESGNTIYF. The variable domain in full, with the rest retrieved from reference TRBV2 and TRBJ1-3, is EPEVTQTPSHQVTQMGQEVILRCVPISNHLYFYWYRQILGQKVEFLVSFYNNEISEKSEIFDDQFSVERPDGSNFTLKIRSTKLEDSAMYFCASRTGESGNTIYFGEGSWLTVV.

This chain joins TRBV28 and TRBJ2-3, with D possibly TRBD2 on 5 matching bases. Germline V gene sequence: CDR1 MDHEN, CDR2 SYDVKM. This CDR3 spans 14 amino acids. Deletions cut 3 bases from V and 2 bases from J, with 9 bases between. The CDR3 spells CASSFQRPTDTQYF. The CDR3 coding sequence is TGTGCCAGCAGTTTCCAGCGGCCCACAGATACGCAGTATTTT.

This chain links TRBV18 with TRBJ1-2; 7 bases are a match to TRBD1. Trimming cost V 2 bases and J 4 bases; bases outside gene matches: 4. Germline CDR1 reads KGHSH; CDR2 reads LQKENI. CDR3 size: 14 residues. CDR3: CASSPDRVGYGYTF. DNA of the CDR3: TGTGCCAGCTCACCAGACAGGGTGGGCTATGGCTACACCTTC.

The gene calls are TRBV5-1 and TRBJ2-1, with D perhaps assigned TRBD1 or TRBD2 (5 bases each). The V and J ends lost 4 bases and 2 bases respectively, with 13 bases between them. CDR3 length: 15 residues. Looked up from germline, CDR1 is SGHRS and CDR2 is YFSETQ. The CDR3 coding sequence is TGCGCCAGCAGCGGGCAGGGACGGCCCTACAATGAGCAGTTCTTC. This codes for CASSGQGRPYNEQFF.

This rearrangement joins TRBV10-3 to TRBJ2-7; D perhaps matches TRBD1 (5 bases). Germline CDR1 and CDR2: ENHRY and SYGVKD. This CDR3 is 17 amino acids long. The ends were cut back, 0 bases at V and 1 base at J, with 16 bases in the middle. CDR3 in DNA: TGTGCCATCAGTGAGTCCCGGCAGGGCCCTATTTCCTACGAGCAGTACTTC. This encodes CAISESRQGPISYEQYF.

J is TRBJ2-3 and V is TRBV5-1, with 7 bases lining up with TRBD2. In germline, CDR1 is SGHRS, CDR2 YFSETQ. CDR3 length equals 14 residues. V lost 1 base to trimming and J lost 4 bases; unmatched junction nucleotides: 3. CDR3 amino acids: CASSLRAGSDTQYF. CDR3 coding DNA: TGCGCCAGCAGCTTGCGAGCGGGGTCAGATACGCAGTATTTT. Using reference TRBV5-1 and TRBJ2-3 for the parts outside the CDR3, the full variable domain is KAGVTQTPRYLIKTRGQQVTLSCSPISGHRSVSWYQQTPGQGLQFLFEYFSETQRNKGNFPGRFSGRQFSNSRSEMNVSTLELGDSALYLCASSLRAGSDTQYFGPGTRLTVL.

Written as DNA, the CDR3 is TGTGCCACCTTGGACCCCCCGTGGGGCTACACCTTC. It is translated as CATLDPPWGYTF. This chain joins TRBV27 and TRBJ1-2, with no clear D. Germline lookup yields CDR1 MNHEY and CDR2 SMNVEV (reference sequence). Trimming shortened V by 10 bases and J by 8 bases, and 17 bases separated the two germline ends. CDR3 length: 12 residues.